One TCR beta chain is described in this entry. The record originates from a study of tumour-infiltrating T cells in Burkitt lymphoma. Across the study: Productive clonality predicted overall and progression-free survival.

This CDR3 is built from 16 residues. Trimming at V came to 8 bases and at J to 0 bases, leaving 10 bases not matched to a gene. In germline, CDR1 is MDHEN, CDR2 SYDVKM. Here immunoSEQ multiplex PCR was the method, and the copy in TCRdb shows in-frame clones only, minus some. Of 14,000 or so clones in the sample, around 80% were seen once. The chain joins TRBV28 to TRBJ2-3, with TRBD1 matching over 8 bases. This TCR was sampled from a human donor with diffuse large B-cell lymphoma. Sequencing was done on a sample of tumor tissue. For the CDR3, the DNA is TGTGCCAGCGTCATCCAGGGGGCGGCAAGCACAGATACGCAGTATTTT. Translated, it gives CASVIQGAASTDTQYF.